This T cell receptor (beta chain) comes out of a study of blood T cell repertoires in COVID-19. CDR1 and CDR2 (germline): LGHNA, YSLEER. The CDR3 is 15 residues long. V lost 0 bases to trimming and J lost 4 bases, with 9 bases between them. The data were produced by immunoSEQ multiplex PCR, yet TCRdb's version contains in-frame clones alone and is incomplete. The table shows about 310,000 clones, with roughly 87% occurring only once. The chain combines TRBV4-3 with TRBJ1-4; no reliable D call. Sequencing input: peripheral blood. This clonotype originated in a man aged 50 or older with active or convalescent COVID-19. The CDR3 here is CASSQESVLNEKLFF. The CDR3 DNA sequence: TGCGCCAGCAGCCAAGAATCCGTTCTTAATGAAAAACTGTTTTTT.